The 5 T cell receptor beta chains below come from one sample, sequenced in a study of control samples from healthy donors and cancer patients. The method was immunoSEQ multiplex PCR; TCRdb's version includes in-frame clones alone and lacks a portion of them. The table lists about 150,000 clones, just under 95% of them singletons. Material: blood. The receptors were gathered from a man in his forties in good health.

This chain uses TRBV7-2 with TRBJ1-4; TRBD1 might be the D (5 bases). Per germline, CDR1 SGHTA and CDR2 FQGNSA. V was pared by 5 bases and J by 13 bases, with 23 bases between. The CDR3 contains 15 residues. CDR3 loop: CASSVLGGGWSRLFF. The CDR3 DNA reads TGTGCCAGCAGCGTCTTGGGGGGAGGGTGGTCGAGACTGTTTTTT.

Comments on this clone: The junction does not match germline at one end; this may be a read error. This chain links TRBV28 with TRBJ2-6, with 8 bases lining up with TRBD1. The CDR3 loop spans 17 amino acids. Germline CDR1 is MDHEN and CDR2 is SYDVKM. The CDR3 DNA is TGTGCCAGCAGTTGGACAGGGAGGCTCTCTGGGGCCAACGTCCCGACTTTC. It translates to CASSWTGRLSGANVPTF.

The chain recombines TRBV5-1 with TRBJ2-2, with D tentatively TRBD2 (7 bases). Trimming took 7 bases from V and 1 from J, leaving 11 bases between them. The CDR3 contains 14 residues. From germline, CDR1 is SGHRS and CDR2 YFSETQ. The CDR3 protein is CASSGGLNTGELFF. CDR3 DNA sequence: TGCGCCAGCTCGGGGGGCCTGAACACCGGGGAGCTGTTTTTT.

Only a few counts were recorded for this clone. The genes are TRBV6-5 and TRBJ2-3, with D possibly TRBD1 on 5 matching bases. This CDR3 is built from 13 residues. Looked up from germline, CDR1 is MNHEY and CDR2 is SVGAGI. With 6 bases removed from V and 3 bases from J, the gap between germline ends came to 10 bases. The CDR3 loop reads CASSTRVTDTQYF. In DNA form, the CDR3 reads TGTGCCAGCAGCACCAGGGTAACAGATACGCAGTATTTT.

The chain is built from TRBV9 and TRBJ1-6; D gene uncertain. V dropped 0 bases and J dropped 9 bases, with 10 bases sitting between them. Germline-derived CDR1 and CDR2 are SGDLS and YYNGEE. This CDR3 is built from 14 residues. The CDR3 region has the DNA TGTGCCAGCAGCGTAGGAGGTGGTCTTTCACCCCTCCACTTT. It specifies CASSVGGGLSPLHF.